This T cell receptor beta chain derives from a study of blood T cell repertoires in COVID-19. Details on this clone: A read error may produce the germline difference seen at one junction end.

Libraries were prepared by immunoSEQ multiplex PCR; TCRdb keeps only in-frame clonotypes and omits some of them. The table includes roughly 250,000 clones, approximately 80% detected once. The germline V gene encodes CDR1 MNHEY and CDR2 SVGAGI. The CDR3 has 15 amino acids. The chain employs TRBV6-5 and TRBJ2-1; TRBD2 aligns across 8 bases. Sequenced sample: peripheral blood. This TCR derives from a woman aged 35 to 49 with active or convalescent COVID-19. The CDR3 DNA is TGTGCCAGCAGTGACTCCGGGACTAGTCAAGATGAGCAGTTCTTC. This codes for CASSDSGTSQDEQFF.